The entry below gives a single TCR beta chain sequence along with its context. The target antigen is unknown. This entry is derived from a study of cytomegalovirus exposure and HLA in healthy donors. PCR involved 60 Vbeta and 13 Jbeta primers. Sequenced by immunoSEQ multiplex PCR; TCRdb stores in-frame clones only, minus some. The sample table includes about 88,000 clones. Study-level findings and limits: Researchers counted around 180 TCR beta chains as cytomegalovirus-associated.

Germline V lookup: CDR1 MNHNS, CDR2 SASEGT. This CDR3 is 16 amino acids long. V lost 0 bases to trimming and J lost 5 bases; unmatched junction nucleotides: 7. The sequence derives from a girl aged 10-17 years in good health and CMV-seropositive. This rearrangement joins TRBV6-1 to TRBJ1-5, with 7 nucleotides matching TRBD1. What was sequenced was PBMCs. CDR3 residues: CASSEAGTATYQPQHF. The DNA of the CDR3 is TGTGCCAGCAGTGAAGCCGGGACAGCCACTTATCAGCCCCAGCATTTT.